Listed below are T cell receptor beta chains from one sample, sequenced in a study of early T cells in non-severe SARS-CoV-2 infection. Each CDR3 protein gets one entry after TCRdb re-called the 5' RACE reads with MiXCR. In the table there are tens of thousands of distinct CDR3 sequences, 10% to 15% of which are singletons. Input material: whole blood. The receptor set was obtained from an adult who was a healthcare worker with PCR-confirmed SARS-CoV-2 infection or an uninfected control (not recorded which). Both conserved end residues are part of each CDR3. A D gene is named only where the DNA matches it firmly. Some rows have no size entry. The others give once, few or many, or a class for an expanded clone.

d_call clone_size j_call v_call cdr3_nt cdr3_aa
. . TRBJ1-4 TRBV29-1 TGCAGCGTTGCAGAAGTAATGAATGAAAAACTGTTTTTT CSVAEVMNEKLFF
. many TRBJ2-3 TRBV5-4 TGTGCCAGCAGCTTGTCGGACTCCACAGATACGCAGTATTTT CASSLSDSTDTQYF
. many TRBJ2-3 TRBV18 TGTGCCAGCTCACCACCGAGTTCAGATACGCAGTATTTT CASSPPSSDTQYF
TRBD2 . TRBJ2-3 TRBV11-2 TGTGCCAGCACCCTTAGCGGGGGGGCGTTGGATACGCAGTATTTT CASTLSGGALDTQYF
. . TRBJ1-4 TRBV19 TGTGCCAGTAGCCAACAGACAACTAATGAAAAACTGTTTTTT CASSQQTTNEKLFF
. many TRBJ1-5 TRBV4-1 TGCGCCAGCAGCCAAGGTATTATGGAGGGGCGCAATCAGCCCCAGCATTTT CASSQGIMEGRNQPQHF
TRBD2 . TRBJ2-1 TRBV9 TGTGCCAGCAGCACCAGCGGGAGGCCCGATGAGCAGTTCTTC CASSTSGRPDEQFF
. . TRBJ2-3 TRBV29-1 TGCAGCGTTGATCGACTAGCAGATACGCAGTATTTT CSVDRLADTQYF
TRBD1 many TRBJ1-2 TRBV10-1 TGCGCCACTACAACCCAGGGGGCACATGGCTACACCTTC CATTTQGAHGYTF
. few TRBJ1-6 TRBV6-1 TGTGCCAGCAGTCAAGGCGGGGATTCACCCCTCCACTTT CASSQGGDSPLHF
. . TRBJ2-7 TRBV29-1 TGCAGCGTTGGCCACGGCCGGGGGTACGAGCAGTACTTC CSVGHGRGYEQYF
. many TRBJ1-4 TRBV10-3 TGTGCCATCAGTCCAGGGGTTGCAACTAATGAAAAACTGTTTTTT CAISPGVATNEKLFF
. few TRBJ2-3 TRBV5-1 TGCGCCAGCAGCTTGTTCGGCCAGAGGGAAAACACAGATACGCAGTATTTT CASSLFGQRENTDTQYF
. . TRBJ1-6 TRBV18 TGTGCCAGCTCACCCTTCGGGGACGGGGCTTCACCCCTCCACTTT CASSPFGDGASPLHF
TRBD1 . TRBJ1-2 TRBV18 TGTGCCAGCTCCCCCGGGACAGGAACTAACTATGGCTACACCTTC CASSPGTGTNYGYTF
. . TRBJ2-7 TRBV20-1 TGCAGTGCTAGAGATCAGCACAACTACGAGCAGTACTTC CSARDQHNYEQYF
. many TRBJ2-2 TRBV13 TGTGCCAGCAGCTTCGGAGGCGCGGGTAACACCGGGGAGCTGTTTTTT CASSFGGAGNTGELFF
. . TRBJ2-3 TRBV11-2 TGTGCCAGCAGCTTAGATCAGGCGTGGGGCACAGATACGCAGTATTTT CASSLDQAWGTDTQYF
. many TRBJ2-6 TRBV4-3 TGCGCCAGCAGCCAAGACCGATCGGGGGCCAACGTCCTGACTTTC CASSQDRSGANVLTF
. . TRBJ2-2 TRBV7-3 TGTGCCAGCAGCTTAGGGGGCGACGGAACCGGGGAGCTGTTTTTT CASSLGGDGTGELFF
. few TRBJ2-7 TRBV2 TGTGCCAGCAGTGACGTAGCGGCGCCTCCCTACGAGCAGTACTTC CASSDVAAPPYEQYF
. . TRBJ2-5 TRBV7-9 TGTGCCAGCAGCCTATTATCGGAGACCCAGTACTTC CASSLLSETQYF
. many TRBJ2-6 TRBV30 TGTGCCTGGAGCCGGGGAAGGGGGTTCTTGTTCTCTGGGGCCAACGTCCTGACTTTC CAWSRGRGFLFSGANVLTF
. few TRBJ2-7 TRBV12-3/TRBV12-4 TGTGCCAGCAGAACAGGGAATGGGGCTATTGAGCAGTACTTC CASRTGNGAIEQYF
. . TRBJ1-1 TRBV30 TGTGCCTGGAGTCAAATTAACATGAACACTGAAGCTTTCTTT CAWSQINMNTEAFF
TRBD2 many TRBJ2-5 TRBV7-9 TGTGCCAGCAGCTTAGCGCTAGCGGGGCTACCCCAAGAGACCCAGTACTTC CASSLALAGLPQETQYF